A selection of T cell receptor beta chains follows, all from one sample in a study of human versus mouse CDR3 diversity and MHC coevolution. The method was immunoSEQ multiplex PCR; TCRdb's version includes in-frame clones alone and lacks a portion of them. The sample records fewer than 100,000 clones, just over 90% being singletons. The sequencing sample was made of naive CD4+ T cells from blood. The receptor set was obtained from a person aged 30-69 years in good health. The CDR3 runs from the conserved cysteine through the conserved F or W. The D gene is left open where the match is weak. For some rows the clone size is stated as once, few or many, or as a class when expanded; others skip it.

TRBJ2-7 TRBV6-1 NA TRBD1 TGTGCCAGCAGTGGCCCGGGACAGGGGATATGGGAGCAGTACTTC CASSGPGQGIWEQYF
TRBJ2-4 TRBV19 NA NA TGTGCCAGTAGTATATTGGAGGGGGCGCCCAAAAACATTCAGTACTTC CASSILEGAPKNIQYF
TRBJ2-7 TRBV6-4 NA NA TGTGCCAGCCAGGGTATAACGGTCGGCTACGAGCAGTACTTC CASQGITVGYEQYF
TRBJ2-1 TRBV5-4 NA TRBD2 TGTGCCAGCAGCTTGTTCGGGGGGAAGTACAATGAGCAGTTCTTC CASSLFGGKYNEQFF
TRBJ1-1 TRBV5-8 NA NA TGTGCCAGCAGCTTGAGGGGGTCAGGGTGGGAGAGGCGAACTGAAGCTTTCTTT CASSLRGSGWERRTEAFF
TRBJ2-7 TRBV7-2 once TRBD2 TGTGCCAGCAGCTTAAGGGGAGCGGGAGGCCTCTACGAGCAGTACTTC CASSLRGAGGLYEQYF
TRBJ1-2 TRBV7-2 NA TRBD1 TGTGCCAGCAGCTCTCCCGACAGGGGGAACTATGGCTACACCTTC CASSSPDRGNYGYTF
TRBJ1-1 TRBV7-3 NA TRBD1 TGTGCCAGCAGCGCACAGGGGGCGGTCACTGAAGCTTTCTTT CASSAQGAVTEAFF
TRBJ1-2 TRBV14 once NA TGTGCCAGCAGCCAAGATATAGGGGGAGGCTACACCTTC CASSQDIGGGYTF
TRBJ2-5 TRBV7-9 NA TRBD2 TGTGCCAGCAGCCCACTAGCGGGAGGGAGGCAAGAGACCCAGTACTTC CASSPLAGGRQETQYF
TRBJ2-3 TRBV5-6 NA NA TGTGCCAGCAGCCCGACAGGCCGCACAGATACGCAGTATTTT CASSPTGRTDTQYF
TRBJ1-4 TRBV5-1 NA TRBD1 TGCGCCAGCAGTAACAGGGGGTTTGATGAAAAACTGTTTTTT CASSNRGFDEKLFF
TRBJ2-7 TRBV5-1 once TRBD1 TGCGCCAGCAGCTTGCTACAGGACAGGGGGCACGAGCAGTACTTC CASSLLQDRGHEQYF
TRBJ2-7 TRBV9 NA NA TGCGCCAGCAGCGTAGCAGGGGCCTCCTACGAGCAGTACTTC CASSVAGASYEQYF
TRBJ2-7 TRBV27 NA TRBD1 TGTGCCAGCAGTACCAGGGACAGGGGATCCTACGAGCAGTACTTC CASSTRDRGSYEQYF
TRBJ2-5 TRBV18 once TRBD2 TGTGCCAGCTCCCGGCCGGGAGGGCGAGAGACCCAGTACTTC CASSRPGGRETQYF
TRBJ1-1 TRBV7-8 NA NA TGTGCCAGCAGCTTAGTGGGGAGGAACACTGAAGCTTTCTTT CASSLVGRNTEAFF
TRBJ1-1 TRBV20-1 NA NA TGCAGTGGCGGGGCTCGGACTGAAGCTTTCTTT CSGGARTEAFF
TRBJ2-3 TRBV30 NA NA TGTGCCTGGAGCCGGGATACGCAGTATTTT CAWSRDTQYF
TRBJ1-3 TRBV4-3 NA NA TGCGCCAGCAGCCAAGCGGGGGGAAACACCATATATTTT CASSQAGGNTIYF
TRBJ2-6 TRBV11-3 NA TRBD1 TGTGCCAGCAGCTTGACCTTTGGACAGGGCAGCTCTGGGGCCAACGTCCTGACTTTC CASSLTFGQGSSGANVLTF
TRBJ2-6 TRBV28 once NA TGTGCCAGCAGTTTTATTGCTGGGGCCAACGTCCTGACTTTC CASSFIAGANVLTF
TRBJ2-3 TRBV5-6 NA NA TGTGCCAGCAGCTTGCCAGGAGGGACAGATACGCAGTATTTT CASSLPGGTDTQYF
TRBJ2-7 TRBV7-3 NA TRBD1 TGTGCCAGCAGGTTCAGGGGGCCCTACGAGCAGTACTTC CASRFRGPYEQYF
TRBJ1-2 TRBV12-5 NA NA TGTGCTAGTGGTTTGAGCCAGGCCTATGGCTACACCTTC CASGLSQAYGYTF
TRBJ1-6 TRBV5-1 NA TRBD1 TGCGCCAGCAGCCAAGGACAGGTGGGGAATTCACCCCTCCACTTT CASSQGQVGNSPLHF
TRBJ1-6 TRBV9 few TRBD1 TGTGCCAGCAGCGTAGGACAGGGGAGTTCACCCCTCCACTTT CASSVGQGSSPLHF
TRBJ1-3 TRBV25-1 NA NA TGTGCCAGCAGTGGCCTAGGACATTCTGGAAACACCATATATTTT CASSGLGHSGNTIYF
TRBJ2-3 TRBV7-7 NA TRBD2 TGTGCCAGCAGCTTAGGGACTAGCGGACCAGATACGCAGTATTTT CASSLGTSGPDTQYF
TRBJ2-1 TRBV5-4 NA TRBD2 TGTGCCAGCAGCTTGGTCGCGGGAGGGCCCTCTTACAATGAGCAGTTCTTC CASSLVAGGPSYNEQFF
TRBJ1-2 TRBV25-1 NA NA TGTGCCAGCAGTGAATACTCCCCCGACATCTATGGCTACACCTTC CASSEYSPDIYGYTF
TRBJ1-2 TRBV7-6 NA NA TGTGCCAGCAGTCGAACACCGGGTCATGGCTACACCTTC CASSRTPGHGYTF
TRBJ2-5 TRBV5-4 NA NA TGTGCCAGCAGCTCTAATCAGGGGTACGAGGAGACCCAGTACTTC CASSSNQGYEETQYF
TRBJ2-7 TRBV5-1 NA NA TGCGCCAGCAGCTTGGGTCTCGAGGGCTACGAGCAGTACTTC CASSLGLEGYEQYF
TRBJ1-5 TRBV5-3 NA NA TGTGCCAGAAGCTCGGTCGGTACCACAGGAGCTTATAGCAATCAGCCCCAGCATTTT CARSSVGTTGAYSNQPQHF
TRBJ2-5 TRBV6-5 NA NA TGTGCCGCACGGTCGGGACATTTGGAGACCCAGTACTTC CAARSGHLETQYF
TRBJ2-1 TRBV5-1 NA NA TGCGCCAGCAGCTTGGAGGCGGGGTCCTACAATGAGCAGTTCTTC CASSLEAGSYNEQFF
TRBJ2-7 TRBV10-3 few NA TGTGCCATCAGTGAACAGGTCGGCGAGCAGTACTTC CAISEQVGEQYF
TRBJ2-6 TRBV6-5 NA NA TGTGCCAGCAGGCGACTGGTCTCTGGGGCCAACGTCCTGACTTTC CASRRLVSGANVLTF
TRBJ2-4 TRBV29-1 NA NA TGCAGCGCTTACATCTCGGGCATTCAGTACTTC CSAYISGIQYF
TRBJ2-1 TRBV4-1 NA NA TGCGCCAGCAGCGTCCGGGGAGGAGATGAGCAGTTCTTC CASSVRGGDEQFF
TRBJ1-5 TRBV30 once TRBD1 TGTGCCTGGAGTGTACAGGGGGCGCGACGCAATCAGCCCCAGCATTTT CAWSVQGARRNQPQHF
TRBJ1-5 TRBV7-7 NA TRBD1 TGTGCCAGCAGCCCCGGACAGGGAGGTAATCAGCCCCAGCATTTT CASSPGQGGNQPQHF
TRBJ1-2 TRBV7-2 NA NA TGTGCCAGCAGCCGTAGAGGAGGCAGGATCGATGGCTACACCTTC CASSRRGGRIDGYTF
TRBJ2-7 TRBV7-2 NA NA TGTGCCAGCAGCTATCCTCTAGGGGGGGGTGTCTACGAGCAGTACTTC CASSYPLGGGVYEQYF
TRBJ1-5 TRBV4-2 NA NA TGTGCCAGCAGCCAAGGGGTGGAGGAGGCCCAGCATTTT CASSQGVEEAQHF
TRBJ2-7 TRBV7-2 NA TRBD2 TGTGCCAGCAGCCGGGGGGGCGGTAAACACGAGCAGTACTTC CASSRGGGKHEQYF
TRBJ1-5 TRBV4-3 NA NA TGCGCCAGCAGCCAAGTCAGTAGCAATCAGCCCCAGCATTTT CASSQVSSNQPQHF